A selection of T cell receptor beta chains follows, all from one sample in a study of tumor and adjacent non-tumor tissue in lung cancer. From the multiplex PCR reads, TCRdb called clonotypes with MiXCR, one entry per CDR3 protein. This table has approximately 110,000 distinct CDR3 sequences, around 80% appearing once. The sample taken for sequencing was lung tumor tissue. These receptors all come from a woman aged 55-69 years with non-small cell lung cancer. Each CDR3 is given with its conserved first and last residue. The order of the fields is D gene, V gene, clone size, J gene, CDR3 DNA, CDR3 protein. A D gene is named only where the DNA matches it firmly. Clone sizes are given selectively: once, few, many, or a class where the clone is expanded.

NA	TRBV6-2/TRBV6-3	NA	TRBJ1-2	TGTGCCAGCAGTTACTCCAGGGAAGAGGCTGGCTACACCTTC	CASSYSREEAGYTF
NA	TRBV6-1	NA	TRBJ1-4	TGTGCTAGCAGTTCGGAGGGGGAGCAGGCTAATGAAAAACTGTTTTTT	CASSSEGEQANEKLFF
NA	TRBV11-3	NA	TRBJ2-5	TGTGCCAGCAACTTAGAGGGGACATGGATACAAGAGACCCAGTACTTC	CASNLEGTWIQETQYF
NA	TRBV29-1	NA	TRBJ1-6	TGTAGCGCCCAACCCGACAGGATCGGATCACCCCTCCACTTT	CSAQPDRIGSPLHF
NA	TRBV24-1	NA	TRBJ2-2	TGTGCCACCAGTGTTGGTCAAAATACCGCGGAGCTGTTTTTT	CATSVGQNTAELFF
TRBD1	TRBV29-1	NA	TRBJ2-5	TGCAGCGTTGATTATCGCGGACAGGGACACGAGATCCAGTACTTC	CSVDYRGQGHEIQYF
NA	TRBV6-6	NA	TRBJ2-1	TGTGCCAGCAAGCGGCTCATTCCATACTATGAGCAGTTCTTC	CASKRLIPYYEQFF
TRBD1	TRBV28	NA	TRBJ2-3	TGTGCCAGCACCCACGGACAGGGCACAGATACGCAGTATTTT	CASTHGQGTDTQYF
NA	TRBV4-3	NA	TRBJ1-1	TGCGCCAGCTGCCATGAATACTACAGGGAGGACACTGAAGCTTTCTTT	CASCHEYYREDTEAFF
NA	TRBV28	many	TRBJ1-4	TGTGCCAGCAGTTACGGGAAGAATGAAAAACTGTTTTTT	CASSYGKNEKLFF
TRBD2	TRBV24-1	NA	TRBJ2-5	TGTGCCACCAGTGACCCCCGACTAGCGGGGGAGCAAGAGACCCAACACTTC	CATSDPRLAGEQETQHF
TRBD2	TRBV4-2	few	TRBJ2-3	TGTGCCAGCAGCTCGAACGGCGGGGAGGGAGATACGCAGTATTTT	CASSSNGGEGDTQYF
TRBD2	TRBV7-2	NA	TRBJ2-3	TGTGCCAGTAGTCCTGGGACTAGCGGGGGGGCAAGACAGTTTTTT	CASSPGTSGGARQFF
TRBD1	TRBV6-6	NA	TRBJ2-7	TGTGCCTGCTGTCGCCAGACAGGGGGTGACTACGAGCAGTACTTC	CACCRQTGGDYEQYF
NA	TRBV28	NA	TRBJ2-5	TGTGCCAGCATCACCCATCAGGGGGGTGAAGAGACCCAGTACTTC	CASITHQGGEETQYF
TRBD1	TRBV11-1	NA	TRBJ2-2	TGTGCCAGCAGCGCCTGGACAGGGGCGAACACCGGGGAGCCGTTGTTT	CASSAWTGANTGEPLF
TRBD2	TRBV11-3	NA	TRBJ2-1	TGTGCCAGGAGTTTAGTGTTGACTAGCGGGAGCCTCAATGAGCAGTTCTTC	CARSLVLTSGSLNEQFF
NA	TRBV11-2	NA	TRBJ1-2	TGTGGCAGCAGCCCATATGCGGCCCAAGGCGGCTATGGCTACACCTTC	CGSSPYAAQGGYGYTF
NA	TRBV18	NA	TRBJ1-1	TGTGCCAGCTCCCCCGACGTGGGGATGGGTGAAGCTTTCTTT	CASSPDVGMGEAFF
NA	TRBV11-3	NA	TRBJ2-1	TGTGCCAGCAGCTTTGAGTTGACTAGAGGTAGCCACGATGAGCAGTTCTTC	CASSFELTRGSHDEQFF
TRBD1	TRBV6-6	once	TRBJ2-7	TGTGCCAGCAGATTAGCAGGGGGCGCGTCCTACGAGCAGTACTTC	CASRLAGGASYEQYF
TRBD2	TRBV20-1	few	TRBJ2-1	TGCAGTGCACAGCCGGGACTAGCGGGAGGATACTATGAGCAGTTCTTT	CSAQPGLAGGYYEQFF
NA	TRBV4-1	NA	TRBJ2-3	TGCGCCAGCAGCCAAGATCATAGCACAGATGTGCAGTATTTT	CASSQDHSTDVQYF
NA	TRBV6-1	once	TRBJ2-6	TGTGCCAGCAATGGCCCGGACAGTGCCATATTCTCTGGGGCCAACATCCTGACTTTC	CASNGPDSAIFSGANILTF
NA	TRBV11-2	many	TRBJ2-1	TGTGCCAGCAGCCTTGAGCGGGAGCAGTTCTTC	CASSLEREQFF
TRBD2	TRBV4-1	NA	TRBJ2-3	TGCGCCAGCAGCCAAAGAAGCGGGGGGGCCAGAAGGGATACACAGTATTTT	CASSQRSGGARRDTQYF
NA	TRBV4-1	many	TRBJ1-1	TGCGCCAGCAGCCAAGATTTCGGCAGGGTTACTGAAGCTTTCTTT	CASSQDFGRVTEAFF
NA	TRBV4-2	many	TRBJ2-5	TGTGCCAGCAGCCAAGAACCGCGGGGGCGCGGGGGAGAGACCCAGTACTTC	CASSQEPRGRGGETQYF
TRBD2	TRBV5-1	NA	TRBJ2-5	TGCGACAGCAGCAACCTAGCGGGAGATGAAGAGACCCAGTACTTC	CDSSNLAGDEETQYF
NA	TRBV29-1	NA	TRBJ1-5	TGCAGCGTTCGAATGGGCGGCGATCAGCCCCAGCATTTT	CSVRMGGDQPQHF
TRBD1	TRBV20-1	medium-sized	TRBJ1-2	TGCAGTGCTAGTTCGGACAGGGGGCGCAGCTATGGCTACACCTTC	CSASSDRGRSYGYTF
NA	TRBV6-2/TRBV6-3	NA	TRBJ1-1	TGTGCCACCTATCTCTTCTCGGGGATGGGGACTGAAGCTTTCTTT	CATYLFSGMGTEAFF
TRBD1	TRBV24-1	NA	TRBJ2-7	TGTGCCACCAGTGACCGGGACAGGGTCGAGCAGTACTTC	CATSDRDRVEQYF
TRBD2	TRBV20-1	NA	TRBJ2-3	TGCAGTGCTCATCCGACTAGCGGGGGGCTCACAGATACGCAGTATTTT	CSAHPTSGGLTDTQYF
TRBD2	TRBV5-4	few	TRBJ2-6	TGTGCCAGCAGCTTCGGAGGGAGGGCCCCTGGGGCCAACGTCCTGACTTTC	CASSFGGRAPGANVLTF
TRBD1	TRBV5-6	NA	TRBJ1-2	TGTGCCAGCGGCTTGAGGGGGCTACCTAGCTATGGCTACACCTTC	CASGLRGLPSYGYTF
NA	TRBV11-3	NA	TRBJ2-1	TGTGCCAGCAGCTTAGTGGGACAAGGGGATGCGTCCTTC	CASSLVGQGDASF
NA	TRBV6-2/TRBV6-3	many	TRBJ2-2	TGTGCCAGCAGTTACGCGGGGAAAAACACCGGGGAGCTGTTTTTT	CASSYAGKNTGELFF
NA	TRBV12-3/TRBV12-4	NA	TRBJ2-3	TGTGCCAGTAGTTCAACCGGGACAAGGGCGACAAATACGCAGTATTTT	CASSSTGTRATNTQYF
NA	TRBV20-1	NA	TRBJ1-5	TGCAGTGTAGAGATAGGGCATCAGCCCCAGCATTTT	CSVEIGHQPQHF